This T cell receptor (beta chain) was recovered during a study of cytomegalovirus exposure and HLA in healthy donors. Study context: About 79% of 398 genotyped donors fell in the Caucasian-associated ancestry cluster. Study-level findings and limits: One cluster of highly shared sequence variants probably arose as a sequencing artifact. The study labeled about 160 TCR beta chains cytomegalovirus-associated. For cytomegalovirus status, the classifier reportedly gave diagnoses with high specificity and sensitivity.

As for this clone: Its specificity is unknown.

This CDR3 comprises 17 residues. Germline V gives CDR1 SGHKS, CDR2 YYEKEE (reference sequence). The germline V and J ends were trimmed by 3 bases and 0 bases, with 13 bases remaining between them. PCR used 60 Vbeta primers and 13 Jbeta primers. Assay used: immunoSEQ multiplex PCR; TCRdb lists only in-frame clones, some missing. The sample includes about 150,000 clones, about 80% seen only once; the top ten take approximately 4%. Sequencing was performed on PBMCs. This clonotype originated in a woman aged 40 to 49 in good health and CMV-seronegative. The chain combines TRBV5-5 with TRBJ2-6; weak D call: TRBD1 (6 bases). The CDR3 DNA reads as TGTGCCAGCAGCTCACAGGGCCTCTCCTCTGGGGCCAACGTCCTGACTTTC. Amino acids: CASSSQGLSSGANVLTF.